This paragraph covers one TCR beta chain sequence. Its antigen remains undetermined. The input lacks base qualities; no much larger clone sits a single base away. The library was prepared using the immunoSEQ multiplex PCR assay. For the multiplex PCR, a mixture combining 60 forward primers for TCR Vbeta segments and 13 reverse primers for TCR Jbeta segments was used. The CDR3 region of rearranged TCR beta genes was amplified from genomic DNA with a multiplex PCR assay. On the Illumina HiSeq System, the amplified TCR beta libraries were sequenced as 87-base-pair reads. Under the source paper's analysis protocol: Across the 670 or so repertoires, a later analysis counted around 80 million unique TCR beta chains, roughly 11 million of which were shared by at least two donors. To remove PCR and sequencing errors, raw reads were error-corrected and collapsed into unique sequences using a nearest-neighbor algorithm that merged closely related sequences. To assign V, D and J gene segments, CDR3 sequences were aligned to IMGT reference sequences. For a sequence to be retained, a match of at least six nucleotides to both a V gene segment and a J gene segment was required. A rearrangement counted as productive if the CDR3 had no stop codons and remained in frame with V and J, and every other rearrangement counted as non-productive. CDR3 was defined according to IMGT convention as the region running from the second conserved V-encoded cysteine to the conserved J-encoded phenylalanine. The earlier analysis of about 610 of the donors excluded sequences that lacked an unambiguous match to a single V gene segment. In an earlier analysis of some 590 of the donors, a V segment was called functional when productive rearrangements were above 56.7%, and segregating when the standard deviation between donors exceeded 5%. A statistical classification framework was developed to diagnose cytomegalovirus status using the catalog of TCR beta chain sequences. In a later analysis, V and J genes were assigned by comparing TCR nucleotide sequences against IMGT/GENE-DB human TR gene sequences. The TCRdist pipeline was used in a later analysis to assign CDR3 sequences and most-parsimonious VDJ recombination scenarios. In a later analysis, each TCR beta chain was defined by its CDR3 amino acid sequence together with its V-gene family, and reads lacking a unique V-gene family were excluded. A later analysis removed roughly 590 highly shared, low-generation-probability nucleotide sequences to deal with suspected cross-contamination and a sequencing artifact. In a later analysis, a clonal expansion index was calculated for each public chain from normalized within-repertoire ranks of inferred template counts. Generation probabilities in a later analysis came from a VDJ recombination model fitted to out-of-frame rearrangements, and those results were checked against IGoR. A later analysis scored TCR-TCR, TCR-HLA and TCR-CMV co-occurrence with hypergeometric tests, applying a repertoire-size bias correction to TCR pairs. A later analysis estimated false discovery rates by permuting HLA or CMV assignments 20 times. In a later analysis, co-occurring TCRs were grouped using DBSCAN, with TCRdist sequence similarity added in when clustering inside HLA-allele-positive subsets. Repertoires with fewer than 30,000 or more than 120,000 public chains were left out of co-occurrence clustering, as were five repertoires with anomalous nucleotide sharing. Here the immuneACCESS table is served through TCRdb, limited to in-frame sequences with V and J called. Missing clones are a known gap in these copies; in checked studies unresolved V genes cover under half, and the rest lacks a known reason. V and J calls and clone size are as listed in that table; D and trimming were resolved from the DNA. A total of 90,000 to 140,000 clones appear in this sample, 75% of them only once. Around 1.3% of the sample comes from the top ten.

V is pared back by 1 base and J by 4 bases, with 11 bases lying between the germline termini. CDR1 SGHRS and CDR2 YFSETQ were looked up in the germline V gene. Including the terminal cysteine and phenylalanine, the CDR3 comprises 14 residues. Only the CDR3 DNA stays, 42 bases, in frame from base 1. In total, roughly 670 healthy bone marrow donors made up the cohort. All cohort members were sampled while nominally healthy, although unrecorded immune exposures were likely present. The donor tested CMV seronegative and was one of the 352 seronegative cohort members. Every donor gave a peripheral blood sample, and the peripheral blood mononuclear cells from that sample were used for TCR beta sequencing. Genomic DNA extraction from the blood cell samples was performed with the Qiagen DNeasy Blood Extraction Kit. The sample comes from a study of cytomegalovirus exposure and HLA in healthy donors (dated by TCRdb to about 2017). For the wider study: In an earlier analysis of 450 to 750 of the donors, around 300 Gb of sequence data and 117 million unique TCR beta sequences from roughly 190 million T cells were reported. An early release that covered approximately 600 HLA-typed donors contained 250 to 350 gigabases of sequencing data and 80 million or so unique TCR sequences. Of the roughly 420 genotyped donors, roughly 80% were placed in the genetic ancestry cluster associated with self-reported Caucasian donors. The study aimed to test whether signatures of past pathogen exposure could be identified by cataloging public T cell receptors. Using immunosequencing, the study profiled T cell repertoires from fewer than 850 subjects and related those repertoires to cytomegalovirus serostatus. In addition to the first cohort of 666 subjects, a separate validation cohort of approximately 120 different subjects was used. The study combined high-throughput TCR immunosequencing, statistical association of individual TCRs with disease status, and machine learning to predict cytomegalovirus infection status. A later analysis re-analyzed previously published TCR beta repertoires from hundreds of donors and added high-resolution HLA genotyping to study TCR occurrence patterns. In the later analysis, no new phenotypic data were used to find candidate immune exposures; instead, reliance was placed on TCR beta sequences and their occurrence across donors. To decide whether each TCR beta V gene segment behaved as functional or pseudogenic, an earlier analysis of approximately 620 of the donors relied on high-throughput TCR beta sequencing. Donor age, sex, ethnicity and CMV serostatus were compiled together with the repertoire data. A later genetic analysis took genome-wide SNP genotypes for 398 of the 666 donors and used that subset as a discovery cohort. Every discovery cohort repertoire had been produced on one sequencing platform. Both class I and class II loci were covered by HLA typing, at four-digit resolution. The number of donors typed differed by locus, with roughly 629-640 for A, B, C, DRB1 and DQB1, more than 500 for DQA1, 600 to 610 for DPA1, and around 430 for DPB1. Because of strong linkage in the cohort, four to six DR-DQ haplotypes were treated as single units for association and clustering. Among 350 to 400 genotyped donors of the cohort, an average of around 240,000 unique TCR beta nucleotide sequences were sequenced per donor, about a sixth of them non-productive. The paper's findings and limits, for the study overall: In a later analysis, some 18,000 TCR beta sequences were associated with specific HLA alleles at a false discovery rate of 0.05. The classifier was reported to diagnose cytomegalovirus status with high specificity and sensitivity in both the original cohort and the validation cohort. In an earlier analysis of some 500 of the donors, most TCR beta V segments were observed in productive rearrangements about 87% or about 30% of the time, broadly matching IMGT annotations. According to a later genetic analysis, donors in an Asian-associated ancestry cluster had fewer N-insertions in productive TCRs than the approximately 630-donor mean. A later analysis found that HLA-associated TCR beta chains were more clonally expanded and had lower generation probabilities than equally common non-associated chains. In a later analysis, most CMV-associated TCR beta chains were found to appear HLA-restricted, with HLA associations seemingly driven largely by CMV exposure. A total of fewer than 200 TCR beta chains were listed by the study as associated with cytomegalovirus. Presence/absence analyses assumed roughly uniform sequencing depth across donors, an assumption that may not hold. Because HLA typing was unavailable for some donors at each locus, only the typed subset was used in association tests. In vitro tests confirmed that a few of the cytomegalovirus-associated TCR beta chains recognize cytomegalovirus antigens. The authors suggested that the approach could potentially be generalized to other disease states and immunological phenotypes. The sequencing pipeline was judged likely to have produced a cluster of highly shared sequence variants as a technical artifact. The cohort was sequenced for TCR beta chains only, and without alpha or paired-chain data the features that could be detected were limited. A further reported finding was that TCR beta sequences accurately predicted the HLA-A and HLA-B alleles for most subjects in the first cohort. An association between a missense DCLRE1C variant and V-gene and J-gene trimming of TCR beta chains was found in a later genetic analysis and replicated in an independent cohort. For the cohort, immune exposure information was limited to CMV serostatus. The earlier analysis of 450 to 700 of the donors excluded roughly 16 rarely observed V segments, including chromosome 9 orphons, because counts were too low. Linkage disequilibrium might explain the correlated functional status among segregating V segments, but an unknown experimental factor could not be ruled out. Some IMGT-functional V segments, including TRBV6-2 and TRBV6-3, could not be distinguished by the 87-base-pair reads and were therefore excluded. In a later analysis, several top co-occurrence clusters were reported to appear linked to parvovirus B19, influenza, CMV and Epstein-Barr virus. In a later analysis, TCR association rates were found to vary across HLA loci, with the most associated TCRs seen for DRB1 alleles and the fewest for HLA-C alleles. While some public TCRs were present in many individuals, most TCR sequences turned up only very rarely across donors. Assigning TCR associations to individual alleles was difficult when HLA alleles, especially DR and DQ, strongly co-occurred.

The sequencing input was PBMCs. The chain couples TRBV5-1 to TRBJ2-5; confidence is insufficient to name the D gene. The receptor was isolated from a man aged 35 to 55 in good health and CMV-seronegative. The CDR3 is CASSLQAFGETQYF. The DNA sequence is as follows: TGCGCCAGCAGCTTGCAGGCTTTCGGAGAGACCCAGTACTTC.